This is a list of T cell receptor beta chains from one sample in a study of vaccination and CD4 T cells after COVID-19. TCRdb reanalysed the PCR reads using MiXCR and keeps one entry per CDR3 protein. The table has 8,500 to 10,000 distinct CDR3 sequences, 60% seen once. Which antigens these TCRs recognize remains unknown. The sequenced sample was CD4+ T cells from blood, cultured in vitro. The source is a human donor in good health. Both conserved end residues are part of each CDR3. The D gene is left open where the match is weak. The size entry is marked missing in some rows and otherwise reads once, few, many or a size class.

CASSQEGPLNTGELFF | TGTGCCAGCAGCCAAGAGGGCCCCTTAAACACCGGGGAGCTGTTTTTT | TRBV2 | - | - | TRBJ2-2
CASRTSGGADTQYF | TGTGCCAGCAGGACTAGCGGGGGGGCAGATACGCAGTATTTT | TRBV2 | TRBD2 | - | TRBJ2-3
CASTRDIRGRDSNQPQHF | TGTGCCAGCACCCGGGACATCCGAGGTCGGGATAGCAATCAGCCCCAGCATTTT | TRBV2 | - | - | TRBJ1-5
CASSRDNGLGSEAFF | TGTGCCAGCAGCAGGGACAATGGTTTGGGCTCTGAAGCTTTCTTT | TRBV7-8 | - | - | TRBJ1-1
CSVRAGANVLTF | TGCAGCGTCCGAGCCGGGGCCAACGTCCTGACTTTC | TRBV29-1 | - | - | TRBJ2-6
CASRGTGNTNSPLHF | TGTGCCAGCCGCGGGACGGGAAATACTAATTCACCCCTCCACTTT | TRBV2 | - | - | TRBJ1-6
CSAREVVGARAFF | TGCAGTGCTAGAGAAGTCGTAGGGGCGCGAGCTTTCTTT | TRBV20-1 | - | - | TRBJ1-1
CATHTGGAASGYTF | TGTGCCACCCACACAGGGGGCGCGGCAAGTGGCTACACCTTC | TRBV24-1 | TRBD1 | - | TRBJ1-2
CSVDPGQGLTMQFF | TGCAGCGTCGACCCGGGACAGGGGTTGACTATGCAGTTCTTC | TRBV29-1 | TRBD1 | - | TRBJ2-1
CASSFRAYYEQYF | TGTGCCAGCAGCTTCCGGGCCTACTACGAGCAGTACTTC | TRBV7-2 | - | - | TRBJ2-7
CASSSTRISTDTQYF | TGTGCCAGCAGCTCTACTAGGATATCCACAGATACGCAGTATTTT | TRBV7-8 | - | - | TRBJ2-3
CASSDMNTEAFF | TGCGCCAGCAGTGACATGAACACTGAAGCTTTCTTT | TRBV10-2 | - | - | TRBJ1-1
CASSAGQEATGELFF | TGTGCCAGCAGTGCAGGACAGGAGGCCACCGGGGAGCTGTTTTTT | TRBV6-1 | TRBD1 | - | TRBJ2-2
CASRQTGSNTEAFF | TGTGCCAGCAGGCAGACAGGGTCGAACACTGAAGCTTTCTTT | TRBV12-3/TRBV12-4 | TRBD1 | - | TRBJ1-1
CAWRGPGQNYGYTF | TGTGCCTGGAGGGGGCCGGGACAGAACTATGGCTACACCTTC | TRBV30 | TRBD1 | - | TRBJ1-2
CASRPQGAGNTIYF | TGTGCCAGCAGGCCTCAGGGGGCTGGAAACACCATATATTTT | TRBV12-3/TRBV12-4 | TRBD1 | - | TRBJ1-3
CAWSRLAGSYEQYF | TGTGCCTGGAGTCGATTAGCGGGTAGCTACGAGCAGTACTTC | TRBV30 | TRBD2 | - | TRBJ2-7
CSAQLVTGGSQPQHF | TGCAGTGCTCAGCTAGTCACGGGGGGCAGTCAGCCCCAGCATTTT | TRBV20-1 | - | - | TRBJ1-5
CASSDTLRTVMNTEAFF | TGCGCCAGCAGCGATACCCTGCGGACAGTAATGAACACTGAAGCTTTCTTT | TRBV5-1 | - | - | TRBJ1-1
CSARDKGYEQYF | TGCAGTGCTAGAGATAAGGGATACGAGCAGTACTTC | TRBV20-1 | - | - | TRBJ2-7
CASSNVQSGPLSYNSPLHF | TGTGCCAGCAGCAACGTCCAGTCGGGGCCCCTCTCCTATAATTCACCCCTCCACTTT | TRBV21-1 | - | once | TRBJ1-6
CATSERGNGGYTF | TGTGCCACCAGTGAACGGGGGAACGGTGGCTACACCTTC | TRBV24-1 | - | - | TRBJ1-2
CASSLPTHLDRASTDTQYF | TGTGCCAGTAGTCTCCCCACGCACCTAGACAGGGCTAGCACAGATACGCAGTATTTT | TRBV19 | TRBD1 | few | TRBJ2-3
CASSPKPPNQPQHF | TGTGCCAGCTCACCGAAGCCGCCCAATCAGCCCCAGCATTTT | TRBV18 | - | - | TRBJ1-5
CAITAQGAYEQYF | TGTGCCATCACTGCGCAGGGGGCCTACGAGCAGTACTTC | TRBV10-3 | TRBD1 | - | TRBJ2-7
CASSYSGLNTEAFF | TGTGCCAGCAGTTACTCGGGGTTGAACACTGAAGCTTTCTTT | TRBV6-5 | - | - | TRBJ1-1
CASSPRIGGQETQYF | TGTGCCAGCAGCCCCCGCATTGGGGGACAAGAGACCCAGTACTTC | TRBV27 | - | - | TRBJ2-5
CASSLGGSLYEQYF | TGTGCCAGCAGTTTAGGCGGGTCACTTTACGAGCAGTACTTC | TRBV27 | - | - | TRBJ2-7
CASSSLGGYNTGELFF | TGTGCCAGCAGCTCTCTCGGGGGTTATAACACCGGGGAGCTGTTTTTT | TRBV7-2 | - | - | TRBJ2-2
CASSLSADAPGNTIYF | TGTGCCAGCAGTTTATCGGCGGACGCCCCTGGAAACACCATATATTTT | TRBV27 | - | - | TRBJ1-3
CASSPSTGAYEQYF | TGTGCCAGCAGCCCTTCGACAGGGGCCTACGAGCAGTACTTC | TRBV9 | TRBD1 | once | TRBJ2-7
CASSSFGTSGNTIYF | TGTGCCAGCAGTTCATTCGGAACCTCTGGAAACACCATATATTTT | TRBV27 | - | - | TRBJ1-3
CASSPRGGKGTEAFF | TGTGCCAGCAGTCCGCGAGGGGGTAAGGGAACTGAAGCTTTCTTT | TRBV6-1 | - | - | TRBJ1-1
CASRLQGYYGYTF | TGTGCCAGCAGGCTACAGGGGTACTATGGCTACACCTTC | TRBV6-1 | TRBD1 | - | TRBJ1-2
CASSFTATEGYTF | TGTGCCAGCAGCTTTACTGCGACAGAAGGCTACACCTTC | TRBV7-9 | - | - | TRBJ1-2
CAISESGQVGNQPQHF | TGTGCCATCAGTGAGTCCGGACAGGTGGGCAATCAGCCCCAGCATTTT | TRBV10-3 | TRBD1 | - | TRBJ1-5
CATSREATVNTEAFF | TGTGCCACCAGCAGAGAGGCCACTGTGAACACTGAAGCTTTCTTT | TRBV15 | - | few | TRBJ1-1
CASSDPGKGYTF | TGTGCCAGCAGTGACCCAGGGAAAGGCTACACCTTC | TRBV6-1 | - | - | TRBJ1-2
CAIAPGHSYEQYF | TGTGCCATCGCACCCGGCCACTCCTACGAGCAGTACTTC | TRBV10-3 | - | - | TRBJ2-7
CASSVSGEISGELFF | TGTGCCAGCAGTGTCTCAGGGGAAATTTCCGGGGAGCTGTTTTTT | TRBV6-1 | - | - | TRBJ2-2
CSARVVRGTEAFF | TGCAGTGCTAGAGTTGTCAGGGGGACTGAAGCTTTCTTT | TRBV20-1 | TRBD1 | - | TRBJ1-1
CASSLFEEQYF | TGCGCCAGCAGCCTCTTTGAGGAGCAGTACTTC | TRBV4-1 | - | - | TRBJ2-7
CASSYLRGPTDTQYF | TGTGCCAGCAGTTACTTACGGGGGCCCACAGATACGCAGTATTTT | TRBV6-5 | - | few | TRBJ2-3
CASSEASRGRRAFF | TGTGCCAGCAGTGAAGCCAGCAGGGGGCGCCGAGCTTTCTTT | TRBV6-1 | TRBD1 | - | TRBJ1-1
CASRSSGTAVYNEQFF | TGTGCCAGCAGATCTTCCGGGACGGCCGTTTACAATGAGCAGTTCTTC | TRBV11-2 | - | - | TRBJ2-1
CASSLDSQPQHF | TGTGCCAGCAGCTTAGATTCCCAGCCCCAGCATTTT | TRBV7-2 | - | once | TRBJ1-5
CASSYLTGNYGYTF | TGTGCCAGCAGTTACCTGACAGGGAACTATGGCTACACCTTC | TRBV6-2/TRBV6-3 | TRBD1 | - | TRBJ1-2
CASSERTGYNEQFF | TGCGCCAGCAGTGAGCGGACAGGGTACAATGAGCAGTTCTTC | TRBV10-1 | TRBD1 | few | TRBJ2-1
CASRALAGGRSNEQFF | TGTGCCAGTAGGGCGTTAGCGGGGGGGCGTTCCAATGAGCAGTTCTTC | TRBV19 | TRBD2 | - | TRBJ2-1
CSAIPPGGSQETQYF | TGCAGTGCTATCCCCCCGGGGGGATCACAAGAGACCCAGTACTTC | TRBV20-1 | TRBD2 | - | TRBJ2-5
CASREDRDTQYF | TGTGCCAGCAGGGAGGACAGAGATACGCAGTATTTT | TRBV6-1 | - | few | TRBJ2-3
CASSTNRGTGELFF | TGTGCCAGTAGTACTAACAGGGGTACCGGGGAGCTGTTTTTT | TRBV19 | TRBD1 | - | TRBJ2-2
CASSLITGGTDTQYF | TGTGCCAGCAGCTTAATAACAGGGGGCACAGATACGCAGTATTTT | TRBV7-9 | TRBD1 | once | TRBJ2-3
CASSLGGGSNQPQHF | TGTGCCAGCAGCCTTGGGGGGGGGAGCAATCAGCCCCAGCATTTT | TRBV7-8 | - | - | TRBJ1-5
CASSSSTGADTQYF | TGCGCCAGCAGCTCTTCGACAGGGGCAGATACGCAGTATTTT | TRBV5-1 | TRBD1 | - | TRBJ2-3
CASSLGLAGGNEQFF | TGTGCCAGCAGCTTGGGACTAGCGGGAGGGAATGAGCAGTTCTTC | TRBV5-8 | TRBD2 | once | TRBJ2-1
CASSLDGGSYNEQFF | TGTGCCAGCAGCTTAGACGGGGGGTCCTACAATGAGCAGTTCTTC | TRBV7-9 | TRBD2 | - | TRBJ2-1
CSARVLNVPTGWATGELFF | TGCAGTGCTAGAGTCCTCAACGTGCCAACGGGGTGGGCCACCGGGGAGCTGTTTTTT | TRBV20-1 | - | - | TRBJ2-2
CASSSGGARGYTF | TGTGCCAGCAGTTCGGGGGGCGCACGGGGCTACACCTTC | TRBV28 | - | - | TRBJ1-2